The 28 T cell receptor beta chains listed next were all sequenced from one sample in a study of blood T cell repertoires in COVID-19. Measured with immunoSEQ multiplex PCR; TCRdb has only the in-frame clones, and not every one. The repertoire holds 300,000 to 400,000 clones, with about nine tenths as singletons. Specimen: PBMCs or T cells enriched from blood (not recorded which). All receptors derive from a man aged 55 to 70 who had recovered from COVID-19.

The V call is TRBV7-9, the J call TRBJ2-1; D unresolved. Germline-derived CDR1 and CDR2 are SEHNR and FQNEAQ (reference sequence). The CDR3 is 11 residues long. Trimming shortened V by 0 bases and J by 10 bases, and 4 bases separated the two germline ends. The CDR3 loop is CASSLAREQFF. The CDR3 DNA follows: TGTGCCAGCAGCTTAGCTAGAGAGCAGTTCTTC.

The CDR3: CSASRASGRWRETQYF. CDR3 sequence (DNA): TGCAGTGCTAGTCGGGCTAGCGGGAGGTGGAGGGAGACCCAGTACTTC. The V and J genes are TRBV20-1 and TRBJ2-5, with 11 bases identical to TRBD2. From germline, CDR1 is DFQATT and CDR2 SNEGSKA (reference sequence). With 3 bases clipped from V and 5 bases from J, the junction kept 11 bases outside the gene matches. The CDR3 is made up of 16 amino acids.

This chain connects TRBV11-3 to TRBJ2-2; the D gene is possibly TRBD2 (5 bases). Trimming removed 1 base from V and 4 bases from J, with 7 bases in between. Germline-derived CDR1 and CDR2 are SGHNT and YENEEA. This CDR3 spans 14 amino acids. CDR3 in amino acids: CASSLASSTGELFF. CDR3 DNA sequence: TGTGCCAGCAGCTTAGCTAGCAGCACCGGGGAGCTGTTTTTT.

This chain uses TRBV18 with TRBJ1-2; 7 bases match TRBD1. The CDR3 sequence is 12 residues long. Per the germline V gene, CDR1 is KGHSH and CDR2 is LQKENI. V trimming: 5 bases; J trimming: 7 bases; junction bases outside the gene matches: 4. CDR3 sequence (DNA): TGTGCCAGCTCATCCCAGGGGGGTGGCTACACCTTC. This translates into CASSSQGGGYTF.

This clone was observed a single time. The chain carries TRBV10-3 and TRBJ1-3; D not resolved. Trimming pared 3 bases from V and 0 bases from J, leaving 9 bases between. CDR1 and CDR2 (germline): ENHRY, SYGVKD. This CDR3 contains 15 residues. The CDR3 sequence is CAISDGLFSGNTIYF. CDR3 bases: TGTGCCATCAGTGATGGGCTCTTCTCTGGAAACACCATATATTTT.

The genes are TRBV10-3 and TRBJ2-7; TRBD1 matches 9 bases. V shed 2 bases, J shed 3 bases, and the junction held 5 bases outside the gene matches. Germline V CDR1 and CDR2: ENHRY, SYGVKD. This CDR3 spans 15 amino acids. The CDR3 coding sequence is TGTGCCATCAGTGAGGGGACAGGGAGCTTCTACGAGCAGTACTTC. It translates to CAISEGTGSFYEQYF.

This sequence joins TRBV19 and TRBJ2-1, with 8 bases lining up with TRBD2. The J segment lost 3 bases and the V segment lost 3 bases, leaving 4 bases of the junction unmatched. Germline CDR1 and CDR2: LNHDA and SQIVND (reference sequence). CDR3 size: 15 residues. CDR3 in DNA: TGTGCCAGTAGTATGGGTAGCGGGATCTACAATGAGCAGTTCTTC. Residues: CASSMGSGIYNEQFF.

The CDR3, as DNA: TGTGCCAGTTACCTAGGGGGAATAATTAGGGGTAACTATGGCTACACCTTC. It encodes CASYLGGIIRGNYGYTF. The chain is built from TRBV28 and TRBJ1-2; a possible D gene is TRBD1 (6 bases). V was shortened by 9 bases and J by 1 base, with 24 bases between the two germline ends. CDR1 and CDR2 (germline): MDHEN, SYDVKM. This CDR3 spans 17 amino acids.

This CDR3 reads CASSFLDRAHEQYF. The CDR3 DNA follows: TGTGCCAGCAGCTTCCTAGACAGGGCCCACGAGCAGTACTTC. This rearrangement joins TRBV5-4 to TRBJ2-7; TRBD1 agrees at 7 bases. Germline V gene lookup returns CDR1 SGHNT and CDR2 YYREEE (reference sequence). The CDR3 totals 14 residues. The trim removed 2 bases at V and 5 bases at J, leaving 7 bases unmatched.

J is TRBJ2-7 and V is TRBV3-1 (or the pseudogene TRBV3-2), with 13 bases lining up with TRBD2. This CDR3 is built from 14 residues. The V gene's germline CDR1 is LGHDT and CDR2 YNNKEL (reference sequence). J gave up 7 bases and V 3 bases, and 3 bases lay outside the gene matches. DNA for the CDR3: TGTGCCAGCAGCCATGGACTAGCGGGAGTTGAGCAGTACTTC. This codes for CASSHGLAGVEQYF.

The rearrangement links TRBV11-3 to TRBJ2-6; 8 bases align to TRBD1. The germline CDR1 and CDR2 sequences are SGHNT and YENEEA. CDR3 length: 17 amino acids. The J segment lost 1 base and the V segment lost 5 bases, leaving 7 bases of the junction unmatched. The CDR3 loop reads CASSPGQGRSGANVLTF. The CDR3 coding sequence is TGTGCCAGCAGCCCTGGACAGGGTAGGTCTGGGGCCAACGTCCTGACTTTC.

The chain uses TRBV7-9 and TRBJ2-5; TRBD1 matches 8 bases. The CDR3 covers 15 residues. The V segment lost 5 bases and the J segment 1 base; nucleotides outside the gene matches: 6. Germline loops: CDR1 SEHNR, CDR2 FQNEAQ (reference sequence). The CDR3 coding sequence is TGTGCCAGCAGCCGTATGGGGACAGGCCAAGAGACCCAGTACTTC. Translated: CASSRMGTGQETQYF.

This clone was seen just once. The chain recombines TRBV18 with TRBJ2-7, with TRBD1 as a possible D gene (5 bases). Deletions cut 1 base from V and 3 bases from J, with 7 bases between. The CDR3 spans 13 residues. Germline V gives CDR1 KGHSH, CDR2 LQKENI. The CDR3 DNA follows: TGTGCCAGCTCACCACTGGACAACTACGAGCAGTACTTC. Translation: CASSPLDNYEQYF.

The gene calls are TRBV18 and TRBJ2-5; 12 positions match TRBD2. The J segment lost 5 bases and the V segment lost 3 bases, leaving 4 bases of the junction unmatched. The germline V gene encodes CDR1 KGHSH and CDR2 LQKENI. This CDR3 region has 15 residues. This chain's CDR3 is CASSPGLAGRETQYF. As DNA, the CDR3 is TGTGCCAGCTCACCCGGACTAGCGGGGCGCGAGACCCAGTACTTC.

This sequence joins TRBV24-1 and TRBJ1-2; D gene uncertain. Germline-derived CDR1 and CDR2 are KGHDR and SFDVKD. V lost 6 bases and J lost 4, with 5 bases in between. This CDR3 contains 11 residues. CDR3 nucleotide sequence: TGTGCCACCAGTACGAGCTATGGCTACACCTTC. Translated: CATSTSYGYTF.

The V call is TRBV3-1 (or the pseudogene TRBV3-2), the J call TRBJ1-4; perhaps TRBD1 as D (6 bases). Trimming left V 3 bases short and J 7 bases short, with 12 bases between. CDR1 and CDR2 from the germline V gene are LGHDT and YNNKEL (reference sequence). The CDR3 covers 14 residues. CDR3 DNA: TGTGCCAGCAGCCAGGGACAAGTCCTTGAAAAACTGTTTTTT. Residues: CASSQGQVLEKLFF.

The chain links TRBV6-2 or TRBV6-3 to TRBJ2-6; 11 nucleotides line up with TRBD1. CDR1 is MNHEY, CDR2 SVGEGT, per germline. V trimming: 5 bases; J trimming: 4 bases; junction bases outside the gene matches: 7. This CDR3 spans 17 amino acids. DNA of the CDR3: TGTGCCAGCAGTCCGGGACAGGGGGATGCGGGGGCCAACGTCCTGACTTTC. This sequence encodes CASSPGQGDAGANVLTF.

CDR3 DNA sequence: TGTGCCAGCAGACGGGACAGGGGGAATGAAGCTTTCTTT. It specifies CASRRDRGNEAFF. The rearrangement joins TRBV5-4 to TRBJ1-1, with 11 bases identical to TRBD1. The V segment lost 5 bases and the J segment 7 bases; nucleotides outside the gene matches: 4. This CDR3 comprises 13 residues. The germline gives CDR1 SGHNT, CDR2 YYREEE (reference sequence).

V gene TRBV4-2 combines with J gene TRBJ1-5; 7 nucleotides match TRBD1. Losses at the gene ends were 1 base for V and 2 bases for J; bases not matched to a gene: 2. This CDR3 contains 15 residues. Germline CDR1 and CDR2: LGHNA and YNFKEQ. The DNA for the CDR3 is TGTGCCAGCAGCCAAGCAGGGGGAGGCAATCAGCCCCAGCATTTT. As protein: CASSQAGGGNQPQHF.

CDR3: CASSNPKGIRPRNQPQHF. CDR3 nucleotides: TGTGCCAGCAGCAACCCCAAGGGGATCAGGCCCCGCAATCAGCCCCAGCATTTT. This sequence joins TRBV21-1 and TRBJ1-5; the table's D call TRBD1 went unverified against the DNA. TRBV21-1 is a recognized pseudogene. CDR3 length: 18 residues.

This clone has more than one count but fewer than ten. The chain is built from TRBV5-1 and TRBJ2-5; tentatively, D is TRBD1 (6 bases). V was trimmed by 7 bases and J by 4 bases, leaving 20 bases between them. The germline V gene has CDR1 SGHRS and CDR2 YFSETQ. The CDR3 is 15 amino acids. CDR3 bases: TGCGCCAGCGGAGCTGAGGGACAAAGAGGAGAGACCCAGTACTTC. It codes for CASGAEGQRGETQYF.

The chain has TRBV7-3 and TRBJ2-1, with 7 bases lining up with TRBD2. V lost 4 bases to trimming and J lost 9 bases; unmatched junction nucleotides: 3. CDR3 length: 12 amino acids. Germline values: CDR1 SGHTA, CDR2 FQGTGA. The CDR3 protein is CASSSREGEQFF. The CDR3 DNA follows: TGTGCCAGCAGCTCAAGGGAGGGTGAGCAGTTCTTC.

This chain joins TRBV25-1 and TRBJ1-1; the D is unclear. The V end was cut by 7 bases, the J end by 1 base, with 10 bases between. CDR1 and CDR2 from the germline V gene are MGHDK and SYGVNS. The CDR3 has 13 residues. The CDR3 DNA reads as TGTGCCAGCACTCCGCGGTGGAACACTGAAGCTTTCTTT. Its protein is CASTPRWNTEAFF.

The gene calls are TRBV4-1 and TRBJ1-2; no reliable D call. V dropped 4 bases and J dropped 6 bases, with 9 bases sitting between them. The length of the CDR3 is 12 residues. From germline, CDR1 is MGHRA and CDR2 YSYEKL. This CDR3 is CASSRGGNGYTF. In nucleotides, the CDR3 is TGCGCCAGCAGCCGAGGTGGCAATGGCTACACCTTC.

CDR3 in DNA: TGTGCCAGCAGCTCCAACGACAGGGGCGGAGAAAAACTGTTTTTT. Encoded protein: CASSSNDRGGEKLFF. The gene calls are TRBV7-2 and TRBJ1-4, with 8 positions matching TRBD1. The CDR3 spans 15 residues. Germline CDR1 and CDR2: SGHTA and FQGNSA. V was clipped by 4 bases and J by 8 bases; unmatched bases: 9.

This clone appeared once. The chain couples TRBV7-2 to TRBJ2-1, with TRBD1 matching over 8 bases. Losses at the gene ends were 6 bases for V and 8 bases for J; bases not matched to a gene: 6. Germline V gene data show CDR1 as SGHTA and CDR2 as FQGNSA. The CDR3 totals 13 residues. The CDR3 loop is CASSRDRFYEQFF. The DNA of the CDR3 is TGTGCCAGCAGTAGGGACAGGTTCTATGAGCAGTTCTTC. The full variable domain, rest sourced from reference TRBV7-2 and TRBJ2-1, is GAGVSQSPSNKVTEKGKDVELRCDPISGHTALYWYRQSLGQGLEFLIYFQGNSAPDKSGLPSDRFSAERTGGSVSTLTIQRTQQEDSAVYLCASSRDRFYEQFFGPGTRLTVL.

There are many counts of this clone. The CDR3 DNA reads TGTGCCAAACCGGGACTATATTACAATGAGCAGTTCTTC. Residues: CAKPGLYYNEQFF. The chain recombines TRBV9 with TRBJ2-1; TRBD2 matches 7 bases. V gave up 9 bases and J gave up 4 bases; unmatched junction bases: 7. This CDR3 contains 13 residues. The germline CDR1 and CDR2 sequences are SGDLS and YYNGEE.

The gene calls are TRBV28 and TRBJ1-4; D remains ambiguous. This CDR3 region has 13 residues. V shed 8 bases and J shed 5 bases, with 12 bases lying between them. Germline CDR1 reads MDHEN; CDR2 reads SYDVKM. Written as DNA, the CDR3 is TGTGCCAGCTTAAATACAGAGAATGAAAAACTGTTTTTT. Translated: CASLNTENEKLFF.